Below, 2 T cell receptor beta chains from the same sample are listed, as sequenced in a study of shared clonotypes between healthy human individuals. Libraries were prepared by immunoSEQ multiplex PCR; TCRdb keeps only in-frame clonotypes and omits some of them. Seen here are over a million clones, roughly 95% observed once, and the top ten hold approximately 1.2%. The sequenced sample consisted of naive CD4+ T cells sorted from blood. Subset noted: CD45RA+ positively selected. The receptors come from a man aged 25 to 45 in good health.

V is TRBV11-2 and J is TRBJ2-5; D gene uncertain. The CDR3 spans 11 residues. The germline CDR1 and CDR2 sequences are SGHAT and FQNNGV. V shed 3 bases and J shed 5 bases, with 4 bases lying between them. DNA of the CDR3: TGTGCCAGCAGCTTTATGGAGACCCAGTACTTC. This encodes CASSFMETQYF. The whole variable domain, filled in from reference TRBV11-2 and TRBJ2-5, reads EAGVAQSPRYKIIEKRQSVAFWCNPISGHATLYWYQQILGQGPKLLIQFQNNGVVDDSQLPKDRFSAERLKGVDSTLKIQPAKLEDSAVYLCASSFMETQYFGPGTRLLVL.

About this clone itself: The same CDR3 can be traced to other DNA sequences in this sample. The chain has TRBV15 and TRBJ2-3, with D unclear. The CDR3 is 14 residues long. From germline, CDR1 is LNHNV and CDR2 YYDKDF (reference sequence). Trimming left V 0 bases short and J 1 base short, with 5 bases between. Here the CDR3 reads CATSRDPGTDTQYF. CDR3 DNA sequence: TGTGCCACCAGCAGAGATCCCGGCACAGATACGCAGTATTTT.